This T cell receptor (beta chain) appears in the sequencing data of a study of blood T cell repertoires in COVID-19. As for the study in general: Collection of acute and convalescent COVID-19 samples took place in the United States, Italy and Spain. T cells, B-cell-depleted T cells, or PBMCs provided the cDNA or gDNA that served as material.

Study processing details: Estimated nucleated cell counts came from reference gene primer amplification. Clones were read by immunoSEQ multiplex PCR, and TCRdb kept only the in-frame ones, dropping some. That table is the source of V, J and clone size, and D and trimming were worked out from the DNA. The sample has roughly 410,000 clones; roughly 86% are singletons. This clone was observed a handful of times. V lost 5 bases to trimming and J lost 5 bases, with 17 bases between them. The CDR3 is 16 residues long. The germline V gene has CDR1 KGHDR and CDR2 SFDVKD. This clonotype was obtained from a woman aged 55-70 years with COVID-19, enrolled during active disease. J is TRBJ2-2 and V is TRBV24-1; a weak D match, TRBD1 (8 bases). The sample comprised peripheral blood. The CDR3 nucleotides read TGTGCCACCAGTGGAACAGGGGGGGCGTTAACCGGGGAGCTGTTTTTT. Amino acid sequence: CATSGTGGALTGELFF.